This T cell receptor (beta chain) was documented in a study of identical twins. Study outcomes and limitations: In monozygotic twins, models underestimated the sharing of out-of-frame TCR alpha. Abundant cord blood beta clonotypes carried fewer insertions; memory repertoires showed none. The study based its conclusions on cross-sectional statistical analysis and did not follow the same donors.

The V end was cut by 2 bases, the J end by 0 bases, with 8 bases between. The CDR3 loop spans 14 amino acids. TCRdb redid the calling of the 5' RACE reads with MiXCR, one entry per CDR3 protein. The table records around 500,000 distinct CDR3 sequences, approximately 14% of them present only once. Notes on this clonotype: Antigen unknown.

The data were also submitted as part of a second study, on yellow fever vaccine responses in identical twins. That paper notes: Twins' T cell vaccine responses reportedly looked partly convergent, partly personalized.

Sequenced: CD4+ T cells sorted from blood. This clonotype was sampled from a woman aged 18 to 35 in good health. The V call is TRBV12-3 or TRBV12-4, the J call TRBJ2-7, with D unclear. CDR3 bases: TGTGCCAGCAGTTTAAGGGCTAGCTCCTACGAGCAGTACTTC. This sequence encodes CASSLRASSYEQYF.